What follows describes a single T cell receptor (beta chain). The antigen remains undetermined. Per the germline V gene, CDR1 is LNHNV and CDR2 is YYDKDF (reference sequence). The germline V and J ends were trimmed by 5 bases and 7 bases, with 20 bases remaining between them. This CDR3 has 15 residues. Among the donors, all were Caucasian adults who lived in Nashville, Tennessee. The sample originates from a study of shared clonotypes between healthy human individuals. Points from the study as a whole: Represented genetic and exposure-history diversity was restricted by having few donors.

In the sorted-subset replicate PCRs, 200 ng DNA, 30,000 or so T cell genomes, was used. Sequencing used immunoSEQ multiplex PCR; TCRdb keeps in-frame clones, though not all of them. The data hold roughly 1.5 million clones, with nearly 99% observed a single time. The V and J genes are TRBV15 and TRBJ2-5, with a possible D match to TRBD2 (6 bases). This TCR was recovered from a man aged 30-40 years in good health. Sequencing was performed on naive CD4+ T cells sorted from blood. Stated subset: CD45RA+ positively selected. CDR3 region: CATSPRLVLRGTQYF. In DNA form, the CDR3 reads TGTGCCACCAGCCCCCGACTAGTTCTAAGAGGGACCCAGTACTTC.